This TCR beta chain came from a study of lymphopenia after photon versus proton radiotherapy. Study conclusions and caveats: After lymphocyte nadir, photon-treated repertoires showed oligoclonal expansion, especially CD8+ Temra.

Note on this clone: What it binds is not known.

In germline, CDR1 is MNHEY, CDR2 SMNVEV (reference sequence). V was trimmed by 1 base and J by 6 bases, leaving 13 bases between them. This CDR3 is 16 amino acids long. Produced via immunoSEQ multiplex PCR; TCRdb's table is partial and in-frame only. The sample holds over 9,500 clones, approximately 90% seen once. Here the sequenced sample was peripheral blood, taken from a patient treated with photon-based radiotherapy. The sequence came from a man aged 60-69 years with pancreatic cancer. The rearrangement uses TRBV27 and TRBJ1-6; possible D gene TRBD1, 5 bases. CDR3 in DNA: TGTGCCAGCAGTTTATTGACAGCCCAACCTAATTCACCCCTCCACTTT. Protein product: CASSLLTAQPNSPLHF.